This T cell receptor (beta chain) was profiled in a study of spatial heterogeneity in lung cancer. There are a few counts of this clonotype. CDR1 and CDR2 from the germline V gene are LGHNA and YSLEER. The CDR3 spans 15 residues. With 4 bases clipped from V and 4 bases from J, the junction kept 6 bases outside the gene matches. Time point of the sample: sample taken at primary tumor resection. Whole RNA was taken from tumor, nontumor lung or frozen PBMC; it was then sequenced unsorted. TCRdb called the 5' RACE reads again in MiXCR, with one record for every CDR3 protein. Of tens of thousands of distinct CDR3 sequences listed, more than 15% are singletons.

Specimen: PBMCs, collected at surgery. The TCR was taken from a male donor with early-stage non-small cell lung cancer. The V gene is TRBV4-3, the J gene TRBJ2-5, with 10 bases identical to TRBD1. For the CDR3, the DNA is TGCGCCAGCAGCCCCAGGGACAGGGGAGGAGAGACCCAGTACTTC. Encoded protein: CASSPRDRGGETQYF.